This entry is about one TCR beta chain. This clone was seen only once. Its antigen remains unidentified. No qualities accompany the bases; no much larger clone lies one base away. This record belongs to a study of T cells in localized non-small cell lung cancer (dated by TCRdb to about 2020). Looking at the study overall: T cell repertoires of about 240 early-stage NSCLC patients were analyzed, with tumors being compared against uninvolved tumor-adjacent lungs. The mean age of the NSCLC patients was less than 70 years, with 120 to 150 men and 100 to 110 women. The cohort was made up of around 240 treatment-naive NSCLC patients whose localized lung tumors had been resected. The study at large found these results: Uninvolved tumor-adjacent lung showed the highest T cell clonality, higher than tumor, which suggests more focused antigenic responses in the uninvolved tumor-adjacent lung. Because multi-region sequencing of the tumors was not done, intratumor heterogeneity could not be ruled out. Since the design was exploratory, TCR variables were selected using unadjusted p-values with no false-discovery rate correction. Higher blood T cell density associated with longer overall survival, while higher adjacent-lung clonality associated with shorter survival. A median of approximately 62 of the top 100 tumor clones turned up in the paired uninvolved adjacent lung, and roughly 30 of those clones also ranked among the top 100 of that same adjacent lung.

TCR beta CDR3 regions were sequenced from DNA using the immunoSEQ Assay. The authors' pipeline ran thus. T cell density was computed as TCR beta template counts normalized to usable DNA estimated by amplifying housekeeping genes. Richness was estimated using the preseqR package, with extrapolation to 400,000 templates for PBMC samples and to 120,000 templates for tissue samples. Clonality was defined as one minus Pielou's evenness. Tissue-enriched TCRs were identified through differential abundance testing performed on productive amino-acid clonotypes, with a minimum total count of 5 and an alpha of 0.1. The Jaccard Index and the Morisita Overlap Index were used to measure how much the repertoires overlapped between compartments. GLIPH clustered TCR beta CDR3s with public tetramer-defined viral CDR3s; viral motifs required at least three viral sequences plus V-gene enrichment. TCRdb provides this immuneACCESS table in a form limited to in-frame rearrangements. Some clones are lacking; in checked studies, under half of them reflect an unresolved V gene, and why the rest are absent is not known. The DNA was the basis for D and trimming; V, J and clone size are from that table. Within this sample are more than 45,000 clones, with 80% to 90% of them counted one time only. About a sixth of the sample is in the top ten clones.

At diagnosis, tumor, uninvolved tumor-adjacent lung and peripheral blood were collected and then preserved as a mix of FFPE and fresh-frozen material. For TCR repertoire profiling, the blood samples were analyzed as peripheral blood mononuclear cells. The V and J ends are trimmed by 4 bases and 6 bases, leaving 11 bases between them. Measured from the cysteine to the phenylalanine, the CDR3 is 13 residues long. The only DNA kept is the CDR3, 39 bases in frame from the first base. The germline V gene specifies SGHTA as CDR1 and FQGNSA as CDR2. Recombination joined TRBV7-2 with TRBJ2-3, with TRBD1 as a weak D call on 6 bases. This TCR was sampled from a male donor aged 60 or older with stage III squamous cell lung carcinoma. The sequencing here drew on peripheral blood, taken before any cancer treatment. The base sequence is TGTGCCAGCAGCTCCCAAGGGGGTGATACGCAGTATTTT. It is translated as CASSSQGGDTQYF.